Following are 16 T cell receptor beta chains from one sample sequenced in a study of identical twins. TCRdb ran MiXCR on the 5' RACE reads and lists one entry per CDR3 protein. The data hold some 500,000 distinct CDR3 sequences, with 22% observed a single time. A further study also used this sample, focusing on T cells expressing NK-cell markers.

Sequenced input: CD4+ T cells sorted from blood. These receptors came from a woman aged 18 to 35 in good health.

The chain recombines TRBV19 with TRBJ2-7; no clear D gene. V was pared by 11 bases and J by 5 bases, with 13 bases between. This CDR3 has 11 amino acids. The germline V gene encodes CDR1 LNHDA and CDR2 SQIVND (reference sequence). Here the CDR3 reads CAPRFGHEQYF. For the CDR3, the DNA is TGTGCCCCACGGTTCGGCCACGAGCAGTACTTC. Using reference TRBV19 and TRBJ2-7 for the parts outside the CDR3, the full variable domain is DGGITQSPKYLFRKEGQNVTLSCEQNLNHDAMYWYRQDPGQGLRLIYYSQIVNDFQKGDIAEGYSVSREKKESFPLTVTSAQKNPTAFYLCAPRFGHEQYFGPGTRLTVT.

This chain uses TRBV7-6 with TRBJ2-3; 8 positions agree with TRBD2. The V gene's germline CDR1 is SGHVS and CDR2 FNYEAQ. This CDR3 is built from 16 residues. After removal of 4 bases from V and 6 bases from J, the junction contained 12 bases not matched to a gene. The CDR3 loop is CASSSNPPGGLDTQYF. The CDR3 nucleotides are TGTGCCAGCAGCTCCAACCCTCCGGGGGGGCTGGATACGCAGTATTTT.

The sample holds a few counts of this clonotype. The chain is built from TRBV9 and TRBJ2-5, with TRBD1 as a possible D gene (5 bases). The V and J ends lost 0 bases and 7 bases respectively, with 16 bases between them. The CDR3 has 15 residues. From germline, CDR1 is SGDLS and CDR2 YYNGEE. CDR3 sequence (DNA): TGTGCCAGCAGCGTAGCTTTTCGCACAGGCGGGACCCAGTACTTC. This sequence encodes CASSVAFRTGGTQYF.

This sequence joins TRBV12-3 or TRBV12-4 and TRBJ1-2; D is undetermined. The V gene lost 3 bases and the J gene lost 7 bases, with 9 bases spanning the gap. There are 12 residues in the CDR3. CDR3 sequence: CASSFIYGGYTF. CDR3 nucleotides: TGTGCCAGCAGTTTTATTTATGGTGGCTACACCTTC.

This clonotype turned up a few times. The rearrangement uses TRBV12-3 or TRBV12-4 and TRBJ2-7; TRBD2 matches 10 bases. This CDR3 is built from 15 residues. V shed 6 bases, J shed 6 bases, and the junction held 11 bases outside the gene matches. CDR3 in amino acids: CASSPRLAGGSEQYF. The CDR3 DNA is TGTGCCAGCAGCCCCCGGTTAGCGGGAGGAAGCGAGCAGTACTTC.

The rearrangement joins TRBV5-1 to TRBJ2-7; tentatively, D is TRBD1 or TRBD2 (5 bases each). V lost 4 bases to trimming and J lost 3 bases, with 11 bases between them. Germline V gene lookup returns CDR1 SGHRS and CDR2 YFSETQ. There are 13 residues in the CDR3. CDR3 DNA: TGCGCCAGCAGCCGGGTGGGGGACTACGAGCAGTACTTC. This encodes CASSRVGDYEQYF.

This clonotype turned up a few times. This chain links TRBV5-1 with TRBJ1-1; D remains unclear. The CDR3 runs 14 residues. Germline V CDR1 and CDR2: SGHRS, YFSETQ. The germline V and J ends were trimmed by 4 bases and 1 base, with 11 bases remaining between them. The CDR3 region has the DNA TGCGCCAGCAGCCCCCAGCGGGGGAACACTGAAGCTTTCTTT. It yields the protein CASSPQRGNTEAFF.

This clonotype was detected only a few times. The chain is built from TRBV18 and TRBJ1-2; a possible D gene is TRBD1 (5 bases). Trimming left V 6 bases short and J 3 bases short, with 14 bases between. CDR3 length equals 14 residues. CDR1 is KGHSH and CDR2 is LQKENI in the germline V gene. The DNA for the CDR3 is TGTGCCAGCTCCTCGACAGTCGGAGACTATGGCTACACCTTC. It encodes CASSSTVGDYGYTF.

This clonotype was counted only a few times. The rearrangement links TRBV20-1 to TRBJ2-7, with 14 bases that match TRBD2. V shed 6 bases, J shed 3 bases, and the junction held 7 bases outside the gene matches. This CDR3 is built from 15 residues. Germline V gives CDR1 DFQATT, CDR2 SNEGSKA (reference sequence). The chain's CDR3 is CSARLAGGPFYEQYF. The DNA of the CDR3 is TGCAGTGCCAGACTAGCGGGAGGGCCCTTCTACGAGCAGTACTTC.

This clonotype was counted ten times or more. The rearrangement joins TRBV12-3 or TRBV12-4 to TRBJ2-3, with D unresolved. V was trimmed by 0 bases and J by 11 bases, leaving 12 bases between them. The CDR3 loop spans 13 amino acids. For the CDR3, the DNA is TGTGCCAGCAGTTTAGCCCATAAAACTTGGCAGTATTTT. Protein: CASSLAHKTWQYF.

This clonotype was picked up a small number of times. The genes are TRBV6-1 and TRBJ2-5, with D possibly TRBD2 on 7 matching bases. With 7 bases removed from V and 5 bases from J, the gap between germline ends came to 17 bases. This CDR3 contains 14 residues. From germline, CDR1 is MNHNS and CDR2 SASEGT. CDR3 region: CASTQTGGGETQYF. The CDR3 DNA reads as TGTGCCAGCACCCAAACGGGGGGCGGTGAGACCCAGTACTTC.

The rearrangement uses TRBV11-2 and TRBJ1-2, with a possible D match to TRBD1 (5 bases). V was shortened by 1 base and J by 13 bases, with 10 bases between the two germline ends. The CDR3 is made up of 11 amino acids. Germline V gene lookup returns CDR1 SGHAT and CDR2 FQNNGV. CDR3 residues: CASSLVGASTF. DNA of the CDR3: TGTGCCAGCAGCTTAGTCGGGGCCTCCACCTTC.

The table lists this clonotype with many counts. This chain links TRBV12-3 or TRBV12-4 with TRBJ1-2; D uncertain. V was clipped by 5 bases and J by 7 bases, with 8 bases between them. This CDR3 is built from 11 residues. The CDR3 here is CASSIRSGYTF. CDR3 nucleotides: TGTGCCAGCAGTATCAGGAGTGGCTACACCTTC.

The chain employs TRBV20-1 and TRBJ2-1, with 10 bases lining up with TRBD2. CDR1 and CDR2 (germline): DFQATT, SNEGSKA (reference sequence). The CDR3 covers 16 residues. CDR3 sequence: CSPVASGRVFGNEQFF. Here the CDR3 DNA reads TGCAGCCCGGTGGCTAGCGGGAGAGTATTTGGCAATGAGCAGTTCTTC.

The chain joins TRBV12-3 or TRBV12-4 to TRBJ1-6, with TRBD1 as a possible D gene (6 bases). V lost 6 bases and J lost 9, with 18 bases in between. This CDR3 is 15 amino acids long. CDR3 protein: CASRPFTGGGSPLHF. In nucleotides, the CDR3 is TGTGCCAGCAGACCGTTCACGGGGGGCGGTTCACCCCTCCACTTT.

CDR3: CASSKTLAGFTDTQYF. DNA of the CDR3: TGTGCCAGCAGCAAAACGCTAGCGGGTTTCACAGATACGCAGTATTTT. The chain employs TRBV7-9 and TRBJ2-3, with 8 positions matching TRBD2. Germline lookup yields CDR1 SEHNR and CDR2 FQNEAQ (reference sequence). CDR3 length: 16 amino acids. With V trimmed by 5 bases and J by 2 bases, 9 bases remained unmatched.